The rows below give T cell receptor beta chains drawn from one sample of a study of shared clonotypes between healthy human individuals. Sequenced by immunoSEQ multiplex PCR; TCRdb stores in-frame clones only, minus some. In the table there are 2 million to 3 million clones, roughly 93% of which are singletons. Sequencing used naive CD4+ T cells from PBMCs. These receptors were obtained from a man younger than 30 in good health. Some clones in this sample may be carry-over from other donors' samples. Each CDR3 is given with its conserved first and last residue. Each record gives: CDR3 length, V gene, D gene, J gene, clone size, CDR3 protein, CDR3 DNA. D genes are given only for firm matches. Size values are once, few and many counts, or a class for expanded clones, and some rows have none.

CDR3 length: 13; V gene: TRBV7-9; D gene: -; J gene: TRBJ1-1; clone size: -; CDR3 protein: CASSLVAGREAFF; CDR3 DNA: TGTGCCAGCAGCTTAGTGGCAGGGCGTGAAGCTTTCTTT
CDR3 length: 14; V gene: TRBV5-4; D gene: -; J gene: TRBJ2-7; clone size: -; CDR3 protein: CASSSPSGSYEQYF; CDR3 DNA: TGTGCCAGCAGCTCACCGAGCGGCTCCTACGAGCAGTACTTC
CDR3 length: 15; V gene: TRBV7-3; D gene: TRBD2; J gene: TRBJ2-1; clone size: -; CDR3 protein: CASSYGLAGRNEQFF; CDR3 DNA: TGTGCCAGCAGCTACGGACTAGCGGGGCGGAATGAGCAGTTCTTC
CDR3 length: 14; V gene: TRBV9; D gene: -; J gene: TRBJ1-4; clone size: -; CDR3 protein: CASSVGSANEKLFF; CDR3 DNA: TGTGCCAGCAGCGTAGGCTCAGCTAATGAAAAACTGTTTTTT
CDR3 length: 18; V gene: TRBV7-2; D gene: -; J gene: TRBJ1-5; clone size: -; CDR3 protein: CASSLFSSFATPNQPQHF; CDR3 DNA: TGTGCCAGCAGTTTATTTTCATCCTTCGCAACACCCAATCAGCCCCAGCATTTT
CDR3 length: 15; V gene: TRBV9; D gene: -; J gene: TRBJ1-2; clone size: -; CDR3 protein: CASSVSPGAGYGYTF; CDR3 DNA: TGTGCCAGCAGCGTTTCCCCAGGGGCAGGTTATGGCTACACCTTC
CDR3 length: 13; V gene: TRBV7-3; D gene: -; J gene: TRBJ1-2; clone size: -; CDR3 protein: CASSSGSSSGYTF; CDR3 DNA: TGTGCCAGCAGCTCCGGATCCTCGAGTGGCTACACCTTC
CDR3 length: 15; V gene: TRBV7-9; D gene: TRBD1; J gene: TRBJ1-1; clone size: -; CDR3 protein: CASSSKTGGYTEAFF; CDR3 DNA: TGTGCCAGCAGCTCCAAGACAGGGGGGTATACTGAAGCTTTCTTT
CDR3 length: 16; V gene: TRBV10-1; D gene: TRBD2; J gene: TRBJ2-1; clone size: -; CDR3 protein: CASSESGGRGYNEQFF; CDR3 DNA: TGCGCCAGCAGTGAGTCCGGCGGGAGGGGCTACAATGAGCAGTTCTTC
CDR3 length: 13; V gene: TRBV19; D gene: -; J gene: TRBJ1-5; clone size: -; CDR3 protein: CASSIGMNQPQHF; CDR3 DNA: TGTGCCAGTAGTATAGGGATGAATCAGCCCCAGCATTTT
CDR3 length: 16; V gene: TRBV28; D gene: TRBD2; J gene: TRBJ2-2; clone size: -; CDR3 protein: CASSSGGVSGTGELFF; CDR3 DNA: TGTGCCAGCAGTTCCGGGGGGGTCAGCGGCACCGGGGAGCTGTTTTTT
CDR3 length: 15; V gene: TRBV28; D gene: TRBD1; J gene: TRBJ2-7; clone size: -; CDR3 protein: CASSFSTGGRYEQYF; CDR3 DNA: TGTGCCAGCAGTTTCTCGACAGGGGGAAGGTACGAGCAGTACTTC
CDR3 length: 15; V gene: TRBV28; D gene: TRBD2; J gene: TRBJ2-1; clone size: -; CDR3 protein: CASSPPTSGSNEQFF; CDR3 DNA: TGTGCCAGCAGTCCCCCGACTAGCGGGAGTAATGAGCAGTTCTTC
CDR3 length: 15; V gene: TRBV7-2; D gene: TRBD2; J gene: TRBJ2-3; clone size: -; CDR3 protein: CASTLTSGSVDTQYF; CDR3 DNA: TGTGCCAGCACCCTGACTAGCGGGTCTGTAGATACGCAGTATTTT
CDR3 length: 15; V gene: TRBV5-1; D gene: -; J gene: TRBJ2-7; clone size: -; CDR3 protein: CASSWTGEIGYEQYF; CDR3 DNA: TGCGCCAGCAGCTGGACGGGGGAGATAGGGTACGAGCAGTACTTC
CDR3 length: 12; V gene: TRBV29-1; D gene: -; J gene: TRBJ1-1; clone size: -; CDR3 protein: CSVAIIGAEAFF; CDR3 DNA: TGCAGCGTTGCCATCATTGGAGCTGAAGCTTTCTTT
CDR3 length: 14; V gene: TRBV11-3; D gene: -; J gene: TRBJ2-1; clone size: -; CDR3 protein: CASSYHASPNEQFF; CDR3 DNA: TGTGCCAGCAGCTACCACGCGAGCCCAAATGAGCAGTTCTTC
CDR3 length: 13; V gene: TRBV6-6; D gene: -; J gene: TRBJ1-1; clone size: -; CDR3 protein: CASSRKVRTEAFF; CDR3 DNA: TGTGCCAGCAGTAGGAAGGTGAGGACTGAAGCTTTCTTT
CDR3 length: 11; V gene: TRBV2; D gene: -; J gene: TRBJ1-1; clone size: -; CDR3 protein: CASSELNEAFF; CDR3 DNA: TGTGCCAGCAGTGAACTTAATGAAGCTTTCTTT
CDR3 length: 15; V gene: TRBV6-1; D gene: -; J gene: TRBJ1-5; clone size: -; CDR3 protein: CASTLRGGPNQPQHF; CDR3 DNA: TGTGCCAGCACCCTACGGGGGGGGCCGAATCAGCCCCAGCATTTT
CDR3 length: 14; V gene: TRBV5-4; D gene: TRBD1; J gene: TRBJ2-5; clone size: -; CDR3 protein: CASSLDRGRGTQYF; CDR3 DNA: TGTGCCAGCAGCTTGGACAGGGGGCGCGGGACCCAGTACTTC
CDR3 length: 14; V gene: TRBV7-9; D gene: -; J gene: TRBJ2-7; clone size: -; CDR3 protein: CASSLAGSSYEQYF; CDR3 DNA: TGTGCCAGCAGCTTAGCGGGGAGCTCCTACGAGCAGTACTTC
CDR3 length: 16; V gene: TRBV4-1; D gene: -; J gene: TRBJ1-1; clone size: -; CDR3 protein: CASSQVGAVMNTEAFF; CDR3 DNA: TGCGCCAGCAGCCAAGTGGGGGCAGTTATGAACACTGAAGCTTTCTTT
CDR3 length: 16; V gene: TRBV7-6; D gene: TRBD1; J gene: TRBJ2-3; clone size: -; CDR3 protein: CASSLAGTGAGDTQYF; CDR3 DNA: TGTGCCAGCAGCTTGGCCGGGACAGGGGCCGGAGATACGCAGTATTTT
CDR3 length: 8; V gene: TRBV11-3; D gene: -; J gene: TRBJ1-1; clone size: -; CDR3 protein: CVPGPRIF; CDR3 DNA: TGTGTCCCAGGCCCTAGGATCTTT
CDR3 length: 16; V gene: TRBV5-4; D gene: TRBD1; J gene: TRBJ1-1; clone size: -; CDR3 protein: CASSPGQGAVNTEAFF; CDR3 DNA: TGTGCCAGCAGCCCCGGACAGGGGGCCGTGAACACTGAAGCTTTCTTT
CDR3 length: 18; V gene: TRBV9; D gene: TRBD2; J gene: TRBJ2-3; clone size: -; CDR3 protein: CASSVGGLAGGFSDTQYF; CDR3 DNA: TGTGCCAGCAGCGTAGGGGGCTTAGCGGGAGGTTTTTCAGATACGCAGTATTTT
CDR3 length: 17; V gene: TRBV6-1; D gene: TRBD2; J gene: TRBJ2-7; clone size: -; CDR3 protein: CASSEGLAGVGSYEQYF; CDR3 DNA: TGTGCCAGCAGTGAAGGACTAGCGGGAGTAGGGTCCTACGAGCAGTACTTC
CDR3 length: 12; V gene: TRBV6-1; D gene: -; J gene: TRBJ1-2; clone size: once; CDR3 protein: CASSERGNGYTF; CDR3 DNA: TGTGCCAGCAGTGAAAGGGGGAATGGCTACACCTTC
CDR3 length: 13; V gene: TRBV29-1; D gene: -; J gene: TRBJ2-3; clone size: -; CDR3 protein: CSVFDRPGDTQYF; CDR3 DNA: TGCAGCGTTTTTGACAGGCCGGGGGATACGCAGTATTTT
CDR3 length: 11; V gene: TRBV7-9; D gene: -; J gene: TRBJ1-5; clone size: once; CDR3 protein: CASSINQPQHF; CDR3 DNA: TGTGCCAGCAGCATAAATCAGCCCCAGCATTTT
CDR3 length: 15; V gene: TRBV5-1; D gene: -; J gene: TRBJ2-1; clone size: -; CDR3 protein: CASGVGGPVTNEQFF; CDR3 DNA: TGCGCCAGCGGGGTAGGGGGGCCGGTAACGAATGAGCAGTTCTTC
CDR3 length: 15; V gene: TRBV7-2; D gene: -; J gene: TRBJ2-7; clone size: -; CDR3 protein: CASSLFGRFSYEQYF; CDR3 DNA: TGTGCCAGCAGCCTCTTTGGCAGGTTCTCCTACGAGCAGTACTTC
CDR3 length: 15; V gene: TRBV4-2; D gene: TRBD1; J gene: TRBJ2-7; clone size: -; CDR3 protein: CASSQGTGTAYEQYF; CDR3 DNA: TGTGCCAGCAGCCAAGGTACCGGGACAGCGTACGAGCAGTACTTC
CDR3 length: 18; V gene: TRBV19; D gene: TRBD2; J gene: TRBJ2-2; clone size: -; CDR3 protein: CASSDPRLAGSSTGELFF; CDR3 DNA: TGTGCCAGTAGTGACCCCCGGTTAGCGGGAAGCTCCACCGGGGAGCTGTTTTTT
CDR3 length: 13; V gene: TRBV6-5; D gene: -; J gene: TRBJ1-2; clone size: -; CDR3 protein: CASRDTLNYGYTF; CDR3 DNA: TGTGCCAGCAGGGACACCCTAAACTATGGCTACACCTTC
CDR3 length: 15; V gene: TRBV7-2; D gene: -; J gene: TRBJ1-1; clone size: -; CDR3 protein: CASSLTRDTNTEAFF; CDR3 DNA: TGTGCCAGCAGCTTAACCAGGGACACGAACACTGAAGCTTTCTTT
CDR3 length: 14; V gene: TRBV10-2; D gene: TRBD1; J gene: TRBJ2-5; clone size: -; CDR3 protein: CASRRTGGEETQYF; CDR3 DNA: TGCGCCAGCCGCCGCACAGGGGGCGAAGAGACCCAGTACTTC
CDR3 length: 16; V gene: TRBV6-5; D gene: TRBD2; J gene: TRBJ2-5; clone size: -; CDR3 protein: CASSYERLAGDKTQYF; CDR3 DNA: TGTGCCAGCAGTTACGAGCGACTAGCGGGAGATAAGACCCAGTACTTC
CDR3 length: 15; V gene: TRBV7-2; D gene: -; J gene: TRBJ1-1; clone size: once; CDR3 protein: CASSLVRGAIAEAFF; CDR3 DNA: TGTGCCAGCAGCTTAGTGCGGGGGGCAATTGCTGAAGCTTTCTTT
CDR3 length: 17; V gene: TRBV11-1; D gene: -; J gene: TRBJ2-2; clone size: -; CDR3 protein: CASSSTRDGWNTGELFF; CDR3 DNA: TGTGCCAGCAGCTCAACCCGGGACGGGTGGAACACCGGGGAGCTGTTTTTT
CDR3 length: 14; V gene: TRBV10-1; D gene: TRBD1; J gene: TRBJ1-4; clone size: -; CDR3 protein: CASSVDRAGEKLFF; CDR3 DNA: TGCGCCAGCAGTGTCGACAGGGCTGGGGAAAAACTGTTTTTT
CDR3 length: 14; V gene: TRBV4-2; D gene: -; J gene: TRBJ2-7; clone size: once; CDR3 protein: CASSQGWNSYEQYF; CDR3 DNA: TGTGCCAGCAGCCAAGGGTGGAACTCCTACGAGCAGTACTTC
CDR3 length: 12; V gene: TRBV6-6; D gene: -; J gene: TRBJ2-7; clone size: -; CDR3 protein: CASSLGIYEQYF; CDR3 DNA: TGTGCCAGCAGTCTAGGGATCTACGAGCAGTACTTC
CDR3 length: 14; V gene: TRBV21-1; D gene: -; J gene: TRBJ2-7; clone size: -; CDR3 protein: CASSTDGMHYEQYF; CDR3 DNA: TGTGCCAGCAGCACGGACGGGATGCACTACGAGCAGTACTTC